This T cell receptor beta chain was captured in a study of beta chain features in type 1 diabetes. In the study overall: Healthy donors resembled patients in age, gender and cell yields.

Sorted populations all exceeded 95% purity. The CDR3 is 14 residues long. Trimming cost V 2 bases and J 5 bases, with 12 bases left between them. Germline V gives CDR1 SGHAT, CDR2 FQDESV (reference sequence). A word on this clone: Its target is unknown.

The sequenced template was cDNA made from the entire isolated RNA. The protocol was immunoSEQ multiplex PCR, while the TCRdb copy is restricted to in-frame clones and leaves out a portion. This sample carries over 650,000 clones, around 15% of them seen once, and the ten largest clones take less than 0.04%. The study's findings and limits: Diminished insertions and augmented deletions at VDJ junctions characterized type 1 diabetes patients. Cells with high TCR expression could be over-represented by cDNA sequencing. Moderately but significantly shorter TCRB CDR3s were found in Type 1 diabetes patients in all four CD4+ subsets.

This clonotype was sampled from a man between 18 and 35 years old with type 1 diabetes. Material for sequencing was naive CD4+ T cells from blood. V usage is TRBV11-1 and J usage is TRBJ2-5, with D maybe TRBD2 (5 bases). In DNA, the CDR3 is TGTGCCAGCAGCTTACGAGGGTGGCGGGAGACCCAGTACTTC. Protein product: CASSLRGWRETQYF.